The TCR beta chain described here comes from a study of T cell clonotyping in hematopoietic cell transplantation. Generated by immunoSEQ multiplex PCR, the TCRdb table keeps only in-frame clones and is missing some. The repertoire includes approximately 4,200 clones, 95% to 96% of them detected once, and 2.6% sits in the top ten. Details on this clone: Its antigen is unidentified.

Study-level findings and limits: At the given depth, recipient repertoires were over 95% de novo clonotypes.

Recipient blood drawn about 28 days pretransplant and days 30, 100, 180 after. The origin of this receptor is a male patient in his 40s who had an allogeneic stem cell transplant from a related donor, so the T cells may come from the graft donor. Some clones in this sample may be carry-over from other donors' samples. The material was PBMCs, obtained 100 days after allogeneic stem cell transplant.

DNA of the CDR3: TGTGCCAGCAGTGACCTTGGGCAGGGCGGCACCATATATTTT. Translated: CASSDLGQGGTIYF. The V and J genes are TRBV25-1 and TRBJ1-3, with a weak D call TRBD1 (5 bases). The length of the CDR3 is 14 residues. Germline V CDR1 and CDR2: MGHDK, SYGVNS. With 3 bases removed from V and 9 bases from J, the gap between germline ends came to 15 bases.